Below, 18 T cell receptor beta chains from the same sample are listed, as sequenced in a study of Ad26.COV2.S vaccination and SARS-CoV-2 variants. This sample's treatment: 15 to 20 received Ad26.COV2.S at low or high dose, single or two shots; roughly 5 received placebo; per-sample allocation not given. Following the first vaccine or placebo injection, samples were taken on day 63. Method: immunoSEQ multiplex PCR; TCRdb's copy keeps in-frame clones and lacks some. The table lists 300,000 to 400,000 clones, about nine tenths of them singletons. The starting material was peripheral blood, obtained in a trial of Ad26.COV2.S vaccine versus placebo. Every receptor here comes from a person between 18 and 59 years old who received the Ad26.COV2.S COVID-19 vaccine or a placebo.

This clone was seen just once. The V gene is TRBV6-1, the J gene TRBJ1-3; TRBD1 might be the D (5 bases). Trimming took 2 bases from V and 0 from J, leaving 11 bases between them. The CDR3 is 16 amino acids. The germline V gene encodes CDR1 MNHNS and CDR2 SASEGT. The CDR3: CASSEKGPYSGNTIYF. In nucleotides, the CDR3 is TGTGCCAGCAGTGAAAAGGGACCGTACTCTGGAAACACCATATATTTT.

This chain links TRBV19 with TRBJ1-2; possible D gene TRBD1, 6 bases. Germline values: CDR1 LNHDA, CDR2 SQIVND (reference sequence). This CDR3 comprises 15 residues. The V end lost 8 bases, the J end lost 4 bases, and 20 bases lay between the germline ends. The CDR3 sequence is CASGTTGKGIYGYTF. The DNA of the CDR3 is TGTGCCAGTGGTACCACAGGGAAAGGAATCTATGGCTACACCTTC.

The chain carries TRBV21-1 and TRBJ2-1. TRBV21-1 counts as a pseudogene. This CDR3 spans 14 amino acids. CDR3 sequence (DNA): TGTGCCAGCAGCAAACGAGGACCCAACAATGAGCAGTTCTTC. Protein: CASSKRGPNNEQFF.

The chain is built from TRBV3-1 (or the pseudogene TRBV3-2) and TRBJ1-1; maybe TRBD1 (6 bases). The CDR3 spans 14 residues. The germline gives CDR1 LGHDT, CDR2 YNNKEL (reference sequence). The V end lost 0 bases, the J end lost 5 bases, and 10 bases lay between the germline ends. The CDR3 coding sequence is TGTGCCAGCAGCCAAGATATGGGGGCGACTGAAGCTTTCTTT. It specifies CASSQDMGATEAFF.

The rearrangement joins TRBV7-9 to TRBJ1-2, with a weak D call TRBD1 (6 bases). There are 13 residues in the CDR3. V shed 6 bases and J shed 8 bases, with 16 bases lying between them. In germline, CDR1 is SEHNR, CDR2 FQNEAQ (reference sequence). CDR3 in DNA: TGTGCCAGCAGTTCTGGGGGCTCTTGGGGCTACACCTTC. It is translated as CASSSGGSWGYTF.

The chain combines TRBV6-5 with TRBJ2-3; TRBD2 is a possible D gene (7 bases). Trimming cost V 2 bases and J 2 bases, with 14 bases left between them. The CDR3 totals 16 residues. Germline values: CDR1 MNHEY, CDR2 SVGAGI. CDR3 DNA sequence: TGTGCCAGCAGTTACGGGGGGGGGCAGCCCACAGATACGCAGTATTTT. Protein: CASSYGGGQPTDTQYF.

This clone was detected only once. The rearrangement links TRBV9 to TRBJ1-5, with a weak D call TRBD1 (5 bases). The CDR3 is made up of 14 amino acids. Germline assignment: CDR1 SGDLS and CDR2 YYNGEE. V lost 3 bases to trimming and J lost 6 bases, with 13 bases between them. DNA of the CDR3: TGTGCCAGCAGCGCTGGGCCAGACAGTCAGCCCCAGCATTTT. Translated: CASSAGPDSQPQHF.

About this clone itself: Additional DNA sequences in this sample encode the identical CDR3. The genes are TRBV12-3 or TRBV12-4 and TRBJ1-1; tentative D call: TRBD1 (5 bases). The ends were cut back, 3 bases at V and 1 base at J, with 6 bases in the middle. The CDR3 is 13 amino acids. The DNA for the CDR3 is TGTGCCAGCAGTTTGGGGCAGAACACTGAAGCTTTCTTT. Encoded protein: CASSLGQNTEAFF.

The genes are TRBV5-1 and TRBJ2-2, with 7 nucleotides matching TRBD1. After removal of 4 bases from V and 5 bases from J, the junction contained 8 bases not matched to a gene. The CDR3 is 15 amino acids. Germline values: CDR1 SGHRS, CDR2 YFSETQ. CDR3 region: CASSPTNRGTGELFF. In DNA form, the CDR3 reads TGCGCCAGCAGCCCGACTAACAGGGGAACCGGGGAGCTGTTTTTT.

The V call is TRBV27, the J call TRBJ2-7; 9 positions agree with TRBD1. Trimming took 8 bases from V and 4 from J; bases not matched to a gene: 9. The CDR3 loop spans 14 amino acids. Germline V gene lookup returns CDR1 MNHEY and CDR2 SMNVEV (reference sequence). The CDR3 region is CASGRDRVAYEQYF. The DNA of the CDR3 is TGTGCCAGCGGCCGGGACAGGGTTGCTTACGAGCAGTACTTC.

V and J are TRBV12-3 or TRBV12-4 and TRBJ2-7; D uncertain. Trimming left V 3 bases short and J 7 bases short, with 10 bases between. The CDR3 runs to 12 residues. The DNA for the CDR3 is TGTGCCAGCAGTTTGATGGGTATAGAGCAGTACTTC. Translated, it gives CASSLMGIEQYF.

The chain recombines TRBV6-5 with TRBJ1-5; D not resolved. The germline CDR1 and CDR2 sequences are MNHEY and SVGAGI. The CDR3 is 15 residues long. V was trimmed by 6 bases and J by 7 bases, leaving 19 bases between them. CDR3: CASRAPGRGEQPQHF. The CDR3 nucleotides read TGTGCCAGCAGGGCCCCCGGGCGGGGAGAACAGCCCCAGCATTTT.

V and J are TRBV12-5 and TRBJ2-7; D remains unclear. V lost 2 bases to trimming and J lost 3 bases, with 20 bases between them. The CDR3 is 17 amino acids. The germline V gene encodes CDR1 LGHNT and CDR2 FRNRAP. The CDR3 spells CASGLSCPVIDHYEQYF. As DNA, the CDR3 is TGTGCTAGTGGTTTGTCTTGCCCTGTTATAGACCACTACGAGCAGTACTTC. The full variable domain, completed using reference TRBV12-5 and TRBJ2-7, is DARVTQTPRHKVTEMGQEVTMRCQPILGHNTVFWYRQTMMQGLELLAYFRNRAPLDDSGMPKDRFSAEMPDATLATLKIQPSEPRDSAVYFCASGLSCPVIDHYEQYFGPGTRLTVT.

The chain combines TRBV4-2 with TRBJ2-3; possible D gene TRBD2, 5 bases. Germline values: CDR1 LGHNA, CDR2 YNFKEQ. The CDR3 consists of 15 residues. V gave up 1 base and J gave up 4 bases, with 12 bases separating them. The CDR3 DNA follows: TGTGCCAGCAGCCAAGTGGCGGGTTCCGCAGATACGCAGTATTTT. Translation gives CASSQVAGSADTQYF.

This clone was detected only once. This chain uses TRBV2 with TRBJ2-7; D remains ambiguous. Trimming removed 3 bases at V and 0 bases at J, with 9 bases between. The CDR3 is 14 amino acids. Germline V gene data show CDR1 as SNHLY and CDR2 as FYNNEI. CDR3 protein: CASSESASSYEQYF. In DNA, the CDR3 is TGTGCCAGCAGTGAGTCAGCCTCCTCCTACGAGCAGTACTTC.

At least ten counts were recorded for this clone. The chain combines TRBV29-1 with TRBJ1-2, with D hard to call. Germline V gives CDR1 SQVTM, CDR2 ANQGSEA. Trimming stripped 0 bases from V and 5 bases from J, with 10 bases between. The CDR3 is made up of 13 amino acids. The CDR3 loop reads CSVEDHTRYGYTF. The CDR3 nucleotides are TGCAGCGTTGAAGACCATACTCGGTATGGCTACACCTTC. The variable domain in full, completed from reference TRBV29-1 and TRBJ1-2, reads SAVISQKPSRDICQRGTSLTIQCQVDSQVTMMFWYRQQPGQSLTLIATANQGSEATYESGFVIDKFPISRPNLTFSTLTVSNMSPEDSSIYLCSVEDHTRYGYTFGSGTRLTVV.

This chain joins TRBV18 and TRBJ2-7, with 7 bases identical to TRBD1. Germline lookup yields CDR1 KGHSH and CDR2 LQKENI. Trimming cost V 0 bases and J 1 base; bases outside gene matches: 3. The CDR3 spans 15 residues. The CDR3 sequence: CASSPPTGRSYEQYF. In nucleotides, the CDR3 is TGTGCCAGCTCACCACCGACAGGGAGATCCTACGAGCAGTACTTC. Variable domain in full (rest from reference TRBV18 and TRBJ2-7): NAGVMQNPRHLVRRRGQEARLRCSPMKGHSHVYWYRQLPEEGLKFMVYLQKENIIDESGMPKERFSAEFPKEGPSILRIQQVVRGDSAAYFCASSPPTGRSYEQYFGPGTRLTVT.

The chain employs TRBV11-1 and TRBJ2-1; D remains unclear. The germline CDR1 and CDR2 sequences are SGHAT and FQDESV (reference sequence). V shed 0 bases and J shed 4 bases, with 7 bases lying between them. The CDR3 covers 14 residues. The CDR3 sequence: CASSLAAAYNEQFF. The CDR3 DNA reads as TGTGCCAGCAGCTTAGCGGCGGCTTACAATGAGCAGTTCTTC. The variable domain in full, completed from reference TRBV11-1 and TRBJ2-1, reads EAEVAQSPRYKITEKSQAVAFWCDPISGHATLYWYRQILGQGPELLVQFQDESVVDDSQLPKDRFSAERLKGVDSTLKIQPAELGDSAMYLCASSLAAAYNEQFFGPGTRLTVL.